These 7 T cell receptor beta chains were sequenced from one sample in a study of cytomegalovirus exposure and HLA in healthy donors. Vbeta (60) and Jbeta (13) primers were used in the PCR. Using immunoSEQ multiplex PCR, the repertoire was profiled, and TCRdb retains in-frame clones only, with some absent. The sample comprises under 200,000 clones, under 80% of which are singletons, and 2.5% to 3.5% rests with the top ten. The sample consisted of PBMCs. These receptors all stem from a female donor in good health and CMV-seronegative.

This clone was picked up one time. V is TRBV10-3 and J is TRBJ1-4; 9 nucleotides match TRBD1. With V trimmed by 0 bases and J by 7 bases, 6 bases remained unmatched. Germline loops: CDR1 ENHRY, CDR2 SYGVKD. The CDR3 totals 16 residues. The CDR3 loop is CAISESPGQGGEKLFF. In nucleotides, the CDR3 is TGTGCCATCAGTGAGTCACCGGGACAGGGTGGTGAAAAACTGTTTTTT.

The CDR3 loop reads CASSRRDRRNSPLHF. Written as DNA, the CDR3 is TGTGCCAGCAGCAGGAGGGACAGAAGAAATTCACCCCTCCACTTT. The J gene is TRBJ1-6, the V gene TRBV5-4; TRBD1 matches 7 bases. CDR1 and CDR2 (germline): SGHNT, YYREEE (reference sequence). The CDR3 consists of 15 residues. J was trimmed by 7 bases and V by 4 bases; bases with no gene match: 8.

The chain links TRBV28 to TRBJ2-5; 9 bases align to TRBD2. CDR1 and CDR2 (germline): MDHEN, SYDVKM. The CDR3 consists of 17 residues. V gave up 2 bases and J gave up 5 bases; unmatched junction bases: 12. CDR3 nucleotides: TGTGCCAGCAGTTTAGATATGGCGGGAGGGCTAGTGGAGACCCAGTACTTC. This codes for CASSLDMAGGLVETQYF.

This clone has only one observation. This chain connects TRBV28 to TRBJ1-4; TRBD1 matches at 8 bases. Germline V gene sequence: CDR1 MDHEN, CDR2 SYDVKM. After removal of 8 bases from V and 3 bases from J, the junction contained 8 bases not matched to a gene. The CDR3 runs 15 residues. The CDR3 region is CASRTGLGSNEKLFF. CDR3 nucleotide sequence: TGTGCCAGCCGGACAGGGCTAGGTTCTAATGAAAAACTGTTTTTT. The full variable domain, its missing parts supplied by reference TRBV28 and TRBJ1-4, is DVKVTQSSRYLVKRTGEKVFLECVQDMDHENMFWYRQDPGLGLRLIYFSYDVKMKEKGDIPEGYSVSREKKERFSLILESASTNQTSMYLCASRTGLGSNEKLFFGSGTQLSVL.

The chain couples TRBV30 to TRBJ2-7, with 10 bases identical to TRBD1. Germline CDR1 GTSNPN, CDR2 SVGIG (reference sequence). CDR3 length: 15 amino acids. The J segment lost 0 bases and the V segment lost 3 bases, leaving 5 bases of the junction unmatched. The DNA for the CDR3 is TGTGCCTGGAGCAACCGGGACAGGGGCTCCTACGAGCAGTACTTC. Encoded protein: CAWSNRDRGSYEQYF.

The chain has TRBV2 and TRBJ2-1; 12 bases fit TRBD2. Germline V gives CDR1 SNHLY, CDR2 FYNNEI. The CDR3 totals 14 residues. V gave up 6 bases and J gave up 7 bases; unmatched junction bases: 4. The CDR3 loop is CASSGLAGRNEQFF. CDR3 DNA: TGTGCCAGCAGCGGACTAGCGGGAAGGAATGAGCAGTTCTTC.

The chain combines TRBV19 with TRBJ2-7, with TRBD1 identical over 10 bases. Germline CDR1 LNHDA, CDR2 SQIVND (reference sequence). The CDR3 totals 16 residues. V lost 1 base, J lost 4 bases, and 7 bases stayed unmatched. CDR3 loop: CASSIGPGTGEYEQYF. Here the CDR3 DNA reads TGTGCCAGTAGTATAGGTCCTGGGACAGGGGAGTACGAGCAGTACTTC.